The rows below give T cell receptor beta chains drawn from one sample of a study of T-cell reconstitution after alpha-beta-depleted transplantation in children. TCRdb itself ran the PCR reads through MiXCR, one entry per CDR3 protein. Among over 550,000 distinct CDR3 sequences listed, about 10% were seen once. The sample was PBMCs from the stem cell graft donor, taken from the stem cell graft. The receptors were gathered from a human donor who donated a stem cell graft to a child with acute myeloid leukemia. Each CDR3 is given with its conserved first and last residue. Each record gives: V gene, J gene, clone size, D gene, CDR3 protein, CDR3 DNA. A D gene is named only where the DNA matches it firmly. A clone size is listed for some rows: how often the clone was seen (once, few, many), or a class if it is expanded.

v_call: TRBV28
j_call: TRBJ1-1
clone_size: many
d_call: NA
cdr3_aa: CASSINMGGSGAFF
cdr3_nt: TGTGCCAGCAGTATAAACATGGGCGGGTCAGGAGCTTTCTTT

v_call: TRBV20-1
j_call: TRBJ2-2
clone_size: NA
d_call: TRBD2
cdr3_aa: CSARTSGEGVWGELFF
cdr3_nt: TGCAGTGCTCGCACTAGCGGGGAAGGTGTTTGGGGGGAGCTGTTTTTT

v_call: TRBV20-1
j_call: TRBJ2-1
clone_size: many
d_call: TRBD2
cdr3_aa: CSAFTSVYNEQFF
cdr3_nt: TGCAGTGCTTTTACTAGCGTCTACAATGAGCAGTTCTTC

v_call: TRBV9
j_call: TRBJ1-4
clone_size: many
d_call: TRBD1
cdr3_aa: CASSVRTGGGEKLFF
cdr3_nt: TGTGCCAGCAGCGTCCGGACAGGGGGGGGTGAAAAACTGTTTTTT

v_call: TRBV20-1
j_call: TRBJ2-4
clone_size: NA
d_call: NA
cdr3_aa: CSAAQSNIQYF
cdr3_nt: TGCAGTGCTGCTCAGAGTAACATTCAGTACTTC

v_call: TRBV2
j_call: TRBJ2-1
clone_size: NA
d_call: TRBD2
cdr3_aa: CASSDARRLAGLSSYNEQFF
cdr3_nt: TGTGCCAGCAGTGATGCGCGACGACTAGCGGGCCTTAGCTCCTACAATGAGCAGTTCTTC

v_call: TRBV6-1
j_call: TRBJ1-4
clone_size: NA
d_call: NA
cdr3_aa: CASSLSGSSVLSEKLFF
cdr3_nt: TGTGCCAGCAGCCTCTCAGGGAGTTCGGTGCTTAGTGAAAAACTGTTTTTT

v_call: TRBV6-1
j_call: TRBJ2-7
clone_size: few
d_call: TRBD2
cdr3_aa: CASRFGLAADSEQYF
cdr3_nt: TGTGCCAGCAGATTCGGACTAGCGGCTGATAGCGAGCAGTACTTC

v_call: TRBV20-1
j_call: TRBJ2-5
clone_size: few
d_call: TRBD2
cdr3_aa: CSHRGGLETQYF
cdr3_nt: TGCAGCCACCGCGGGGGGCTTGAGACCCAGTACTTC

v_call: TRBV6-1
j_call: TRBJ2-3
clone_size: many
d_call: NA
cdr3_aa: CASSLRRLATDTQYF
cdr3_nt: TGTGCCAGCAGCCTGCGACGACTGGCCACAGATACGCAGTATTTT

v_call: TRBV5-6
j_call: TRBJ2-7
clone_size: NA
d_call: NA
cdr3_aa: CASSGPQAPYEQYF
cdr3_nt: TGTGCCAGCAGCGGTCCACAGGCCCCCTACGAGCAGTACTTC

v_call: TRBV5-1
j_call: TRBJ2-7
clone_size: NA
d_call: TRBD1
cdr3_aa: CASSLGADPGRTGYSYEQYF
cdr3_nt: TGCGCCAGCAGCTTGGGGGCTGACCCAGGCCGGACAGGCTACTCCTACGAGCAGTACTTC

v_call: TRBV29-1
j_call: TRBJ2-1
clone_size: many
d_call: NA
cdr3_aa: CSVEDLGSNEQFF
cdr3_nt: TGCAGCGTTGAAGATCTCGGGAGCAATGAGCAGTTCTTC

v_call: TRBV20-1
j_call: TRBJ2-1
clone_size: NA
d_call: NA
cdr3_aa: CSAGTGRSYNEQFF
cdr3_nt: TGCAGTGCTGGGACGGGTAGGTCCTACAATGAGCAGTTCTTC

v_call: TRBV12-3/TRBV12-4
j_call: TRBJ2-2
clone_size: NA
d_call: NA
cdr3_aa: CASVRRENTGELFF
cdr3_nt: TGTGCCAGTGTGAGGCGGGAGAACACCGGGGAGCTGTTTTTT

v_call: TRBV24-1
j_call: TRBJ2-7
clone_size: many
d_call: NA
cdr3_aa: CATSTGREEQYF
cdr3_nt: TGTGCCACCAGTACAGGGAGGGAAGAGCAGTACTTC

v_call: TRBV12-3/TRBV12-4
j_call: TRBJ2-1
clone_size: many
d_call: TRBD2
cdr3_aa: CASSLGRGSGRGNEQFF
cdr3_nt: TGTGCCAGCAGTTTGGGCCGGGGTAGCGGGAGGGGGAATGAGCAGTTCTTC

v_call: TRBV29-1
j_call: TRBJ2-5
clone_size: few
d_call: NA
cdr3_aa: CSVEVQGETQYF
cdr3_nt: TGCAGCGTTGAAGTCCAGGGGGAGACCCAGTACTTC

v_call: TRBV28
j_call: TRBJ1-5
clone_size: many
d_call: NA
cdr3_aa: CASSLDPTGYQPQHF
cdr3_nt: TGTGCCAGCAGTTTAGACCCGACAGGATATCAGCCCCAGCATTTT

v_call: TRBV4-2
j_call: TRBJ1-5
clone_size: NA
d_call: TRBD1
cdr3_aa: CASSPGQGAAQHF
cdr3_nt: TGTGCCAGCAGCCCTGGACAGGGGGCGGCCCAGCATTTT

v_call: TRBV28
j_call: TRBJ2-3
clone_size: many
d_call: NA
cdr3_aa: CASSSPAVPVSFF
cdr3_nt: TGTGCCAGCAGTTCCCCGGCGGTCCCCGTTTCGTTCTTT

v_call: TRBV7-2
j_call: TRBJ2-6
clone_size: NA
d_call: NA
cdr3_aa: CASTPSSGSGANVLTF
cdr3_nt: TGTGCCAGCACCCCCTCCTCCGGCTCTGGGGCCAACGTCCTGACTTTC

v_call: TRBV7-9
j_call: TRBJ2-1
clone_size: few
d_call: NA
cdr3_aa: CASSSSLRDEQFF
cdr3_nt: TGTGCCAGCAGCTCATCCCTTAGGGATGAGCAGTTCTTC

v_call: TRBV12-3/TRBV12-4
j_call: TRBJ2-6
clone_size: NA
d_call: NA
cdr3_aa: CASSSPRLGPVLTF
cdr3_nt: TGTGCCAGCAGTTCCCCCCGTCTGGGGCCCGTCCTGACTTTC

v_call: TRBV7-9
j_call: TRBJ1-1
clone_size: few
d_call: TRBD1
cdr3_aa: CASSFRQGIRLDAFF
cdr3_nt: TGTGCCAGCAGCTTTAGACAGGGGATCCGACTTGACGCTTTCTTT

v_call: TRBV5-5
j_call: TRBJ1-2
clone_size: many
d_call: NA
cdr3_aa: CASSLEQTYGYTF
cdr3_nt: TGTGCCAGCAGCTTGGAACAGACCTATGGCTACACCTTC

v_call: TRBV12-3/TRBV12-4
j_call: TRBJ1-1
clone_size: NA
d_call: NA
cdr3_aa: CASSLVGVMNTEAFF
cdr3_nt: TGTGCCAGCAGTTTAGTAGGGGTGATGAACACTGAAGCTTTCTTT

v_call: TRBV12-3/TRBV12-4
j_call: TRBJ2-5
clone_size: few
d_call: NA
cdr3_aa: CASSLGEGKVRETQYF
cdr3_nt: TGTGCCAGCAGTCTCGGAGAAGGGAAAGTTAGGGAGACCCAGTACTTC

v_call: TRBV29-1
j_call: TRBJ1-4
clone_size: NA
d_call: NA
cdr3_aa: CSVVGRINEKLFF
cdr3_nt: TGCAGCGTTGTGGGGAGGATTAATGAAAAACTGTTTTTT

v_call: TRBV2
j_call: TRBJ2-7
clone_size: many
d_call: NA
cdr3_aa: CASTMDGAYEQYF
cdr3_nt: TGTGCCAGCACCATGGACGGAGCCTACGAGCAGTACTTC

v_call: TRBV12-3/TRBV12-4
j_call: TRBJ2-6
clone_size: NA
d_call: NA
cdr3_aa: CTSSLYTWDSSSGANVLTF
cdr3_nt: TGTACCAGCAGTTTATATACGTGGGACTCTAGCTCTGGGGCCAACGTCCTGACTTTC

v_call: TRBV7-3
j_call: TRBJ2-7
clone_size: many
d_call: TRBD2
cdr3_aa: CASSSISGRNDEQYF
cdr3_nt: TGTGCCAGCAGCTCCATTAGCGGGAGAAACGACGAGCAGTACTTC

v_call: TRBV3-1
j_call: TRBJ1-4
clone_size: few
d_call: NA
cdr3_aa: CASSPSTLRSATNEKLFF
cdr3_nt: TGTGCCAGCAGCCCATCGACACTTAGGTCTGCAACTAATGAAAAACTGTTTTTT

v_call: TRBV20-1
j_call: TRBJ1-1
clone_size: NA
d_call: NA
cdr3_aa: CSARPSRGLTEAFF
cdr3_nt: TGCAGTGCTAGACCTTCCCGGGGACTCACTGAAGCTTTCTTT

v_call: TRBV25-1
j_call: TRBJ1-6
clone_size: few
d_call: TRBD1
cdr3_aa: CASRAGTGNSPLHF
cdr3_nt: TGTGCCAGCAGAGCCGGGACAGGAAATTCACCCCTCCACTTT

v_call: TRBV6-2/TRBV6-3
j_call: TRBJ2-5
clone_size: NA
d_call: TRBD2
cdr3_aa: CASTTRYSGSPQETQYF
cdr3_nt: TGTGCCAGCACCACCAGATATAGCGGGAGCCCCCAAGAGACCCAGTACTTC

v_call: TRBV6-2/TRBV6-3
j_call: TRBJ2-3
clone_size: many
d_call: NA
cdr3_aa: CASTQSLVNTQYF
cdr3_nt: TGTGCCAGCACCCAGTCCCTGGTGAATACGCAGTATTTT

v_call: TRBV29-1
j_call: TRBJ2-3
clone_size: few
d_call: TRBD1
cdr3_aa: CSVQGAVSTDTQYF
cdr3_nt: TGCAGCGTTCAGGGGGCGGTTAGCACAGATACGCAGTATTTT

v_call: TRBV28
j_call: TRBJ2-1
clone_size: NA
d_call: TRBD2
cdr3_aa: CASSLMQTSGNEQFF
cdr3_nt: TGTGCCAGCAGTCTCATGCAGACTAGCGGGAATGAGCAGTTCTTC

v_call: TRBV5-6
j_call: TRBJ2-3
clone_size: NA
d_call: NA
cdr3_aa: CASSLGHIERTDTQYF
cdr3_nt: TGTGCCAGCAGCTTGGGCCATATAGAACGCACAGATACGCAGTATTTT

v_call: TRBV5-1
j_call: TRBJ1-1
clone_size: few
d_call: NA
cdr3_aa: CASSSNSLGGTEAFF
cdr3_nt: TGCGCCAGCAGCTCGAACAGTCTCGGGGGCACTGAAGCTTTCTTT

v_call: TRBV10-3
j_call: TRBJ1-5
clone_size: NA
d_call: TRBD1
cdr3_aa: CAISRQGVEPQHF
cdr3_nt: TGTGCCATCAGTCGACAGGGTGTCGAGCCCCAGCATTTT

v_call: TRBV28
j_call: TRBJ2-5
clone_size: NA
d_call: TRBD2
cdr3_aa: CASSLTSGAQETQYF
cdr3_nt: TGTGCCAGCAGCCTGACTAGCGGGGCCCAAGAGACCCAGTACTTC

v_call: TRBV5-4
j_call: TRBJ2-2
clone_size: many
d_call: NA
cdr3_aa: CASSFTGFLAGELFF
cdr3_nt: TGTGCCAGCAGCTTCACAGGGTTCCTCGCCGGGGAGCTGTTTTTT

v_call: TRBV28
j_call: TRBJ1-1
clone_size: NA
d_call: NA
cdr3_aa: CASRVPVGEAFF
cdr3_nt: TGTGCCAGCAGAGTCCCCGTAGGTGAAGCTTTCTTT

v_call: TRBV4-2
j_call: TRBJ1-6
clone_size: many
d_call: NA
cdr3_aa: CASSQGSLLHF
cdr3_nt: TGTGCCAGCAGCCAAGGGTCCCTCCTCCACTTT

v_call: TRBV30
j_call: TRBJ2-1
clone_size: many
d_call: NA
cdr3_aa: CAWSGQSNNEQFF
cdr3_nt: TGTGCCTGGAGTGGGCAGTCAAACAATGAGCAGTTCTTC

v_call: TRBV20-1
j_call: TRBJ1-6
clone_size: NA
d_call: TRBD1
cdr3_aa: CSAPGQGNSPLHF
cdr3_nt: TGCAGTGCACCCGGACAGGGGAATTCACCCCTCCACTTT

v_call: TRBV6-2/TRBV6-3
j_call: TRBJ2-2
clone_size: few
d_call: TRBD2
cdr3_aa: CASSPTSGRAGTGELFF
cdr3_nt: TGTGCCAGCAGTCCTACTAGCGGGAGGGCCGGCACCGGGGAGCTGTTTTTT

v_call: TRBV30
j_call: TRBJ1-1
clone_size: NA
d_call: NA
cdr3_aa: CAWSVRGNTEAFF
cdr3_nt: TGTGCCTGGAGTGTAAGGGGCAACACTGAAGCTTTCTTT